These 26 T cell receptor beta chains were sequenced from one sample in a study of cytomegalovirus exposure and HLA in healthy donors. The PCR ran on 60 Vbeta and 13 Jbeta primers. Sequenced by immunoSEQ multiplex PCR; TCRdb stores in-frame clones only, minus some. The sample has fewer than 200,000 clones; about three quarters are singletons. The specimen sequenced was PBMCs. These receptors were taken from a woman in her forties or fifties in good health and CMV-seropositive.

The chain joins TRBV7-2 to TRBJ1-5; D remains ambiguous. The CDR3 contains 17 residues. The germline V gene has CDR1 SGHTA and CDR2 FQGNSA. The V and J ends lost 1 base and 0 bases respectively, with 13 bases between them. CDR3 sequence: CASSLDAYTYSNQPQHF. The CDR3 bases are TGTGCCAGCAGCTTAGACGCATACACGTATAGCAATCAGCCCCAGCATTTT. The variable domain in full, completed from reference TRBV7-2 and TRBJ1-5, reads GAGVSQSPSNKVTEKGKDVELRCDPISGHTALYWYRQSLGQGLEFLIYFQGNSAPDKSGLPSDRFSAERTGGSVSTLTIQRTQQEDSAVYLCASSLDAYTYSNQPQHFGDGTRLSIL.

The CDR3 bases are TGTGCCAGCAGCTCGGGACTAACAGGAAGACGAGATGAGCAGTTCTTC. Translated, it gives CASSSGLTGRRDEQFF. This chain links TRBV11-1 with TRBJ2-1; TRBD2 matches at 7 bases. Germline V gene data show CDR1 as SGHAT and CDR2 as FQDESV (reference sequence). V dropped 4 bases and J dropped 8; count of bases not matched to a gene: 14. This CDR3 comprises 16 residues. The variable domain in full, completed from reference TRBV11-1 and TRBJ2-1, reads EAEVAQSPRYKITEKSQAVAFWCDPISGHATLYWYRQILGQGPELLVQFQDESVVDDSQLPKDRFSAERLKGVDSTLKIQPAELGDSAMYLCASSSGLTGRRDEQFFGPGTRLTVL.

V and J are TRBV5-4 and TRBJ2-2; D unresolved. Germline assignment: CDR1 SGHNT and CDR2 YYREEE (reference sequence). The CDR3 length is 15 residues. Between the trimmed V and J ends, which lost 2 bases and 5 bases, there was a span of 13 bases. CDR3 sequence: CASSLARPRTGELFF. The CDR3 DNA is TGTGCCAGCAGCTTAGCTAGGCCAAGGACCGGGGAGCTGTTTTTT.

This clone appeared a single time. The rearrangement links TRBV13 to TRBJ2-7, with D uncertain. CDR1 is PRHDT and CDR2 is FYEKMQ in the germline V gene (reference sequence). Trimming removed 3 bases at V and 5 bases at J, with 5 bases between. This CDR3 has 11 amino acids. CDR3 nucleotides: TGTGCCAGCAGCTTCCTTCACGAGCAGTACTTC. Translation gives CASSFLHEQYF. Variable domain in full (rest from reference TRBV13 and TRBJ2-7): AAGVIQSPRHLIKEKRETATLKCYPIPRHDTVYWYQQGPGQDPQFLISFYEKMQSDKGSIPDRFSAQQFSDYHSELNMSSLELGDSALYFCASSFLHEQYFGPGTRLTVT.

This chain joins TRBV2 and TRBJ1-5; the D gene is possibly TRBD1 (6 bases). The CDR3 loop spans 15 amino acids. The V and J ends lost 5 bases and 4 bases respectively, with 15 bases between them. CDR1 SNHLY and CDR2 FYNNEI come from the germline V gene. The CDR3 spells CASSTQGLGNQPQHF. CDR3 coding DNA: TGTGCCAGCAGTACTCAGGGGCTGGGGAATCAGCCCCAGCATTTT.

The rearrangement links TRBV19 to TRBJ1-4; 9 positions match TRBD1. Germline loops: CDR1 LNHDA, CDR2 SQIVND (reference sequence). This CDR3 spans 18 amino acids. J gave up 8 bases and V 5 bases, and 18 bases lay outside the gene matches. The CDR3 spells CASSPHMGPGQGDEKLFF. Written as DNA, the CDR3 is TGTGCCAGTAGTCCCCATATGGGTCCGGGACAGGGAGACGAAAAACTGTTTTTT.

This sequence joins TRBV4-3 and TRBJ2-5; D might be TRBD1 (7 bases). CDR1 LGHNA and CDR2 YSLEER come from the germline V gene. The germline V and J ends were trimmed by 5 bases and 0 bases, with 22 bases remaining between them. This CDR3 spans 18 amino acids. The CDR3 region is CASSKREFRDSYQETQYF. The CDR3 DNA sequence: TGCGCCAGCAGCAAACGGGAGTTCCGGGACAGCTACCAAGAGACCCAGTACTTC.

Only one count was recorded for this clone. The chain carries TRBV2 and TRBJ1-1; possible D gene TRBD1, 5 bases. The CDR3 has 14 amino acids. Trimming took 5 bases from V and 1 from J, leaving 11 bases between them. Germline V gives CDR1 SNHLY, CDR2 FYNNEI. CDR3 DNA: TGTGCCAGCAGTTTGACAGCTAAGAACACTGAAGCTTTCTTT. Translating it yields CASSLTAKNTEAFF.

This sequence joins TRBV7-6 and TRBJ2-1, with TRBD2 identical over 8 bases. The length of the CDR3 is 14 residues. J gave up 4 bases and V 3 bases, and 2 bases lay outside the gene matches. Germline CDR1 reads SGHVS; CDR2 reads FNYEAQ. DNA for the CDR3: TGTGCCAGCAGCTTTAGCGGGGATTACAATGAGCAGTTCTTC. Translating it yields CASSFSGDYNEQFF. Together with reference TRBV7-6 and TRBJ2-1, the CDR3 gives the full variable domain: GAGVSQSPRYKVTKRGQDVALRCDPISGHVSLYWYRQALGQGPEFLTYFNYEAQQDKSGLPNDRFSAERPEGSISTLTIQRTEQRDSAMYRCASSFSGDYNEQFFGPGTRLTVL.

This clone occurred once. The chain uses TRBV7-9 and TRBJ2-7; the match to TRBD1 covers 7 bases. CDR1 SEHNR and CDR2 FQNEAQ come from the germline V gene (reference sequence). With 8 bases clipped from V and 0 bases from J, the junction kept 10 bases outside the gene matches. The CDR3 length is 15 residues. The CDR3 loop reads CASAARGQGSYEQYF. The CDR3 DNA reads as TGTGCCAGCGCGGCAAGGGGGCAAGGCTCCTACGAGCAGTACTTC.

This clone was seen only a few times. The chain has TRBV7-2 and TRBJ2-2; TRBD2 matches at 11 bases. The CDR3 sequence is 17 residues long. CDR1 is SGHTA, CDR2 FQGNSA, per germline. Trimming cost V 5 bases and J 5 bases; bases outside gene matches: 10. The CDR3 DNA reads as TGTGCCAGCAGCGTCGGGACTAGCGGAACCCTGACCGGGGAGCTGTTTTTT. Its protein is CASSVGTSGTLTGELFF.

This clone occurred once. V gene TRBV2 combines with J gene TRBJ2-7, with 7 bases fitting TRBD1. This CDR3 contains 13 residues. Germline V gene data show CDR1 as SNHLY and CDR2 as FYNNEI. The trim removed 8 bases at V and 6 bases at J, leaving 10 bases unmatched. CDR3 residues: CASGGQSGSEQYF. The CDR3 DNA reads TGTGCCAGCGGGGGACAGTCGGGTAGCGAGCAGTACTTC.

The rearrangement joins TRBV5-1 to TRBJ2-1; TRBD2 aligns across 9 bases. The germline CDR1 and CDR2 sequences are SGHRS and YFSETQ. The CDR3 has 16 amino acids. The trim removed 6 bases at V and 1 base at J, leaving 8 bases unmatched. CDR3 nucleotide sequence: TGCGCCAGCAAATATAGCGGGGGCACTTCCTACAATGAGCAGTTCTTC. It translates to CASKYSGGTSYNEQFF.

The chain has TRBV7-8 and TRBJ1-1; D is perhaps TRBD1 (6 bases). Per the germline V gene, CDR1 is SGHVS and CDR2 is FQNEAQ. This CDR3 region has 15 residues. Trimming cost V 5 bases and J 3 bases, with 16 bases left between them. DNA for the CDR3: TGTGCCAGCAGCGAGAGGACAGAGGGGGACACTGAAGCTTTCTTT. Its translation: CASSERTEGDTEAFF.

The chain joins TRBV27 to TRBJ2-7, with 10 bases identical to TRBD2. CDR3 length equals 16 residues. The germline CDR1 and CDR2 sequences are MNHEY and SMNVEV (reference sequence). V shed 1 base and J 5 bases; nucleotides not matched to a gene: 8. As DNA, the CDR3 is TGTGCCAGCAGTTTATACCCTAGCGGGAGCAACCACGAGCAGTACTTC. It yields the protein CASSLYPSGSNHEQYF.

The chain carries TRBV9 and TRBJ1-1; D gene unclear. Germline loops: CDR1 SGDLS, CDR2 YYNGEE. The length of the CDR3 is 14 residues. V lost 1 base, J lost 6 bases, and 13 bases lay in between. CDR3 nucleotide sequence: TGTGCCAGCAGCGTACAGGCTCAATCGGCTGAAGCTTTCTTT. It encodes CASSVQAQSAEAFF. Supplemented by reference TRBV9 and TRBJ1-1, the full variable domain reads DSGVTQTPKHLITATGQRVTLRCSPRSGDLSVYWYQQSLDQGLQFLIQYYNGEERAKGNILERFSAQQFPDLHSELNLSSLELGDSALYFCASSVQAQSAEAFFGQGTRLTVV.

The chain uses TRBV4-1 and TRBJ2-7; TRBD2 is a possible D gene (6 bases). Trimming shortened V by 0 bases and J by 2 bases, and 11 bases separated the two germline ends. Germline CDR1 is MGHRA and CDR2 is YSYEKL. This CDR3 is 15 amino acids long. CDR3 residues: CASSQDLGGTYEQYF. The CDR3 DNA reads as TGCGCCAGCAGCCAAGATCTGGGCGGGACCTACGAGCAGTACTTC.

CDR3 coding DNA: TGTGCCATCAGTGAGTCAAGGCAGGGGAACTATGGCTACACCTTC. Its protein is CAISESRQGNYGYTF. This rearrangement joins TRBV10-3 to TRBJ1-2; perhaps TRBD1 as D (6 bases). The CDR3 spans 15 residues. Deletions cut 0 bases from V and 2 bases from J, with 10 bases between. CDR1 ENHRY and CDR2 SYGVKD come from the germline V gene.

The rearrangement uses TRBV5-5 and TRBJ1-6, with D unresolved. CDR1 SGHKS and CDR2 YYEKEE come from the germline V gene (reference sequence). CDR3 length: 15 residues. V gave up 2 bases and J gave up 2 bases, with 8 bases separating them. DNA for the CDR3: TGTGCCAGCAGCTTCGGGGATACCTATAATTCACCCCTCCACTTT. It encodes CASSFGDTYNSPLHF.

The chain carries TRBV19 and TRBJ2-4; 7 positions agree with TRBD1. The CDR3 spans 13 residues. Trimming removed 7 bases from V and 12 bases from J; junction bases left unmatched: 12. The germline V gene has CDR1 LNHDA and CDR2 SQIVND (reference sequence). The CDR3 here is CASTQTGFDYQYF. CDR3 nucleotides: TGTGCCAGTACCCAGACAGGGTTTGACTATCAGTACTTC.

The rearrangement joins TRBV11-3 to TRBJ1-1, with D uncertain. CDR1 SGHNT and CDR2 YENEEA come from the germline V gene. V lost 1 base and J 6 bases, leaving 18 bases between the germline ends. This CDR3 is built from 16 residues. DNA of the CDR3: TGTGCCAGCAGCTTAGCTTCGGCGGTCTTGTTGGCTGAAGCTTTCTTT. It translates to CASSLASAVLLAEAFF.

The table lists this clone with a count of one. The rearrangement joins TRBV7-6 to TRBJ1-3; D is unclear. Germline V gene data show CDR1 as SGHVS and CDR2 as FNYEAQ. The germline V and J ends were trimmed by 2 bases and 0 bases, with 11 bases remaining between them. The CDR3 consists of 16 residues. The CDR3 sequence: CASSLLREHSGNTIYF. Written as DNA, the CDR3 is TGTGCCAGCAGCTTATTGCGGGAACACTCTGGAAACACCATATATTTT.

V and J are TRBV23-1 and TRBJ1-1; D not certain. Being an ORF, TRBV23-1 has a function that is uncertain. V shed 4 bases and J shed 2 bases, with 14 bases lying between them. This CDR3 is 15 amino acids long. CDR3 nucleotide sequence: TGCGCCAGCAGTCCTAGCGTCAGACACAACACTGAAGCTTTCTTT. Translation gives CASSPSVRHNTEAFF.

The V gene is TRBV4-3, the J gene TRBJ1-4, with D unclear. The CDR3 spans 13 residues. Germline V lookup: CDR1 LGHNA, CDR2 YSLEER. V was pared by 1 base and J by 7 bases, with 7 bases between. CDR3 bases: TGCGCCAGCAGCCAAGGGTCCGGTGAAAAACTGTTTTTT. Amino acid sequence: CASSQGSGEKLFF.

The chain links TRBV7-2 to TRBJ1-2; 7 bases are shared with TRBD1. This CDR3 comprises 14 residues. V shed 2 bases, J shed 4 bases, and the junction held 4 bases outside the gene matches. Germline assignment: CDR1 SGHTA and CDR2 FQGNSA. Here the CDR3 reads CASSLMGTAYGYTF. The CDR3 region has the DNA TGTGCCAGCAGCTTAATGGGGACAGCCTATGGCTACACCTTC.

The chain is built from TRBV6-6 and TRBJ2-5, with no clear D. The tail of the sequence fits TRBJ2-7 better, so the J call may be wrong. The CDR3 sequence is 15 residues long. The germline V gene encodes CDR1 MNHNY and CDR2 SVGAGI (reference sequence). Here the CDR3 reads CASMSARDPHYEQYF. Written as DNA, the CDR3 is TGTGCCAGCATGTCAGCGAGAGATCCCCACTACGAGCAGTACTTC.